The sequence of this T cell receptor (beta chain) was determined in a study of tumor and adjacent non-tumor tissue in lung cancer. Study-wide background: Patients comprised some eleven adenocarcinoma, a couple of squamous cell carcinoma and 1 small cell lung cancer. Study observations and caveats: Patients with more diverse tumor TCRs had worse survival.

This sample's RNA came from whole unsorted tissue. Of note for this clonotype: The antigen is not known.

The library came from three nested PCR rounds adapted from ARM-PCR protocols. Via MiXCR, TCRdb re-called the multiplex PCR reads, giving one row per CDR3 protein. The table has over 110,000 distinct CDR3 sequences, approximately 66% seen once; the top ten hold about 18%. This TCR derives from a man aged 60 to 69 with small cell lung cancer. Sequencing was done on a sample of lung tumor tissue.

CDR3 region: CASSPGAGGPRTQYF. In DNA, the CDR3 is TGTGCCAGCAGCCCGGGGGCGGGAGGTCCTCGGACCCAGTACTTC. V usage is TRBV28 and J usage is TRBJ2-5; TRBD2 matches at 8 bases. With V trimmed by 6 bases and J by 7 bases, 13 bases remained unmatched. Germline loops: CDR1 MDHEN, CDR2 SYDVKM. There are 15 residues in the CDR3.